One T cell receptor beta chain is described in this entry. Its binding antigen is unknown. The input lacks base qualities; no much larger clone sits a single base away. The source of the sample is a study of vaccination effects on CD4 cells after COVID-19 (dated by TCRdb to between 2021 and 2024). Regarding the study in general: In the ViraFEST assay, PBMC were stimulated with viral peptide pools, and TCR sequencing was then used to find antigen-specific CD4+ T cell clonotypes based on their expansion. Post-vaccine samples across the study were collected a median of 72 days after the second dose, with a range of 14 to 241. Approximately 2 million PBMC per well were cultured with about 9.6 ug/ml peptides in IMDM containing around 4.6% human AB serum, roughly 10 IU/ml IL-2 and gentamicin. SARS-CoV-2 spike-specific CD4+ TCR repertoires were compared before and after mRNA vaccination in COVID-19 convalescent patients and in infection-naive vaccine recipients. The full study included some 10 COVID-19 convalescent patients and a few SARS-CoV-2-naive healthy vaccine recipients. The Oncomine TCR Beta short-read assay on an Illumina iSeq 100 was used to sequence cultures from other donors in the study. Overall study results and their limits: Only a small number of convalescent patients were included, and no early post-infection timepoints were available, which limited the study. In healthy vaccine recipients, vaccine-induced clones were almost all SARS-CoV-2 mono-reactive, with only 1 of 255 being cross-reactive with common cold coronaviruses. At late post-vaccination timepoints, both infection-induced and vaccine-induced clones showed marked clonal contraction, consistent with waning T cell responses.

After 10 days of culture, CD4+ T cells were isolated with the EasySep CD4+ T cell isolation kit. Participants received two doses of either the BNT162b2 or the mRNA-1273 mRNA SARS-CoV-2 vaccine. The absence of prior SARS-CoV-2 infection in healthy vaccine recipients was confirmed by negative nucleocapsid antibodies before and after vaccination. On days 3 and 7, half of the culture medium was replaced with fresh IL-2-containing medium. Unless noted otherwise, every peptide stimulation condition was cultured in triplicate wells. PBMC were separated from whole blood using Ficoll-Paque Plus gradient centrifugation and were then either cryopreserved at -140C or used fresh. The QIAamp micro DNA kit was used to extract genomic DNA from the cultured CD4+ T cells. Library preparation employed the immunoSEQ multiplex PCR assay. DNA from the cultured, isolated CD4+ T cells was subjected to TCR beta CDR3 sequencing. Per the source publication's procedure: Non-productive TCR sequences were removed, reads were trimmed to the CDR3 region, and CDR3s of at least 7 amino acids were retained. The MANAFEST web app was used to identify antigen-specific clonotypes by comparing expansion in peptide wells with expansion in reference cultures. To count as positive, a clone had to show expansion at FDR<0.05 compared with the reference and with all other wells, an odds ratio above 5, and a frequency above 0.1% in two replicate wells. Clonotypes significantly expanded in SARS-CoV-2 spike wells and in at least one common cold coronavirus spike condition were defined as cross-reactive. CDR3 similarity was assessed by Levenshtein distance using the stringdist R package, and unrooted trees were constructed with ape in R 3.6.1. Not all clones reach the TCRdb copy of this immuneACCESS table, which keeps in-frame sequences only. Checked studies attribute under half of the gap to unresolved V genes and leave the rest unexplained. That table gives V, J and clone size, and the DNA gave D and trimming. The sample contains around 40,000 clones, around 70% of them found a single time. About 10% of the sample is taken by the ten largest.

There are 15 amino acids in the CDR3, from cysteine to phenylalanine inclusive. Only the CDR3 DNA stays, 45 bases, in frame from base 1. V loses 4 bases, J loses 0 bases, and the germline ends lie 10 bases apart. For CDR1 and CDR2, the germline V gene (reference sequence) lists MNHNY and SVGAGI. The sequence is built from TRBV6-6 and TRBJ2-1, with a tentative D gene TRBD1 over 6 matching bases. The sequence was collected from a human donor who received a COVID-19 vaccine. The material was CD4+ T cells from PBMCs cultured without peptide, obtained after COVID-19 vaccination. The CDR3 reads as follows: CASSFTGSSYNEQFF. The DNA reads TGTGCCAGCAGTTTTACAGGGAGCTCCTACAATGAGCAGTTCTTC.